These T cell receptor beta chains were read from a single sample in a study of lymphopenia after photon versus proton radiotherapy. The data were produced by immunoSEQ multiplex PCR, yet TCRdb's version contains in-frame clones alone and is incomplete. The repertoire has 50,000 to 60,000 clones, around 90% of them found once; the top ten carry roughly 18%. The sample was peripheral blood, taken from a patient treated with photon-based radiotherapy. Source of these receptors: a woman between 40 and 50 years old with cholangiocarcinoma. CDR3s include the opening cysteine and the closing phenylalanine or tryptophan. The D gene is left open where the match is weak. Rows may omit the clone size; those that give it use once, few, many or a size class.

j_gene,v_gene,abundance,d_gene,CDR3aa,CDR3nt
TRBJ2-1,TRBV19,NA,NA,CASSIGRGISSYNEQFF,TGTGCCAGTAGTATCGGAAGAGGGATTAGCTCCTACAATGAGCAGTTCTTC
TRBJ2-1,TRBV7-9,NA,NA,CASSFYPGAYSYNEQFF,TGTGCCAGCAGCTTCTATCCGGGGGCCTACTCCTACAATGAGCAGTTCTTC
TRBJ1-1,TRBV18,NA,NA,CASSSDGGTEAFF,TGTGCCAGCTCATCGGACGGTGGGACTGAAGCTTTCTTT
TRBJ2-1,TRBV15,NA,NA,CATRGWGGQNEQFF,TGTGCCACCAGGGGATGGGGGGGCCAGAATGAGCAGTTCTTC
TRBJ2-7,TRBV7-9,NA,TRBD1,CASSSNLLEDRGDSYEQYF,TGTGCCAGCAGCTCGAACCTCCTAGAGGACAGGGGGGACTCCTACGAGCAGTACTTC
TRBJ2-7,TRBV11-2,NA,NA,CASSLFYEQYF,TGTGCCAGCAGCTTGTTCTACGAGCAGTACTTC
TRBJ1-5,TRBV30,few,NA,CAWATRGNSNQPQHF,TGTGCCTGGGCCACCCGGGGAAATAGCAATCAGCCCCAGCATTTT
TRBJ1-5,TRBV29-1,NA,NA,CSVGGSDQPQHF,TGCAGCGTTGGGGGCAGCGATCAGCCCCAGCATTTT
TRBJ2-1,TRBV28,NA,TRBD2,CASSLDSGAGGYNEQFF,TGTGCCAGCAGTTTGGACTCAGGGGCGGGAGGGTACAATGAGCAGTTCTTC
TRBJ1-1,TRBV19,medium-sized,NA,CASSIDSFEAFF,TGTGCCAGTAGTATAGACAGTTTTGAAGCTTTCTTT
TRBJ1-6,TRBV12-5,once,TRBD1,CASGLGQGGSPLHF,TGTGCTAGTGGTTTGGGACAGGGAGGTTCACCCCTCCACTTT
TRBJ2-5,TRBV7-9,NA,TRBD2,CASSLLAGVETQYF,TGTGCCAGCAGCTTACTAGCGGGGGTTGAGACCCAGTACTTC
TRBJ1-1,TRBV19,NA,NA,CASSDLGGRMNTEAFF,TGTGCCAGTAGCGACCTCGGGGGCAGGATGAACACTGAAGCTTTCTTT
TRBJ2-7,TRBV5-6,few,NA,CASSLEVFNAYEQYF,TGTGCCAGCAGCTTGGAAGTTTTTAACGCCTACGAGCAGTACTTC
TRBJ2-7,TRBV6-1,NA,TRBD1,CASSEEGQGTYEQYF,TGTGCCAGCAGTGAAGAGGGACAGGGGACCTACGAGCAGTACTTC
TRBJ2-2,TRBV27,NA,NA,CASSFPTGELFF,TGTGCCAGCAGTTTCCCCACCGGGGAGCTGTTTTTT
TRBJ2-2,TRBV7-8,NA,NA,CASSLERMAGELFF,TGTGCCAGCAGCTTAGAGCGGATGGCAGGGGAGCTGTTTTTT
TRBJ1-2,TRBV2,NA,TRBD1,CASSVDRVGYTF,TGTGCCAGCAGTGTAGACAGGGTGGGCTACACCTTC
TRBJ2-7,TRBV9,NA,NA,CASSVGLAGNEQYF,TGTGCCAGCAGCGTAGGGTTGGCAGGCAACGAGCAGTACTTC
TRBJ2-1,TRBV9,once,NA,CASSVDIRGGMRNEQFF,TGTGCCAGCAGCGTAGATATCCGAGGAGGGATGAGGAATGAGCAGTTCTTC
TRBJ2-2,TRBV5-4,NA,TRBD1,CASSPRAGGDTGELFF,TGTGCCAGCAGCCCTAGGGCAGGGGGCGACACCGGGGAGCTGTTTTTT
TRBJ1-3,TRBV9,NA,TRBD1,CASSPHTGVGSGNTIYF,TGTGCCAGCAGCCCCCATACAGGGGTTGGCTCTGGAAACACCATATATTTT
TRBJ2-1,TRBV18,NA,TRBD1,CASSPQELGNRGSYNEQFF,TGTGCCAGCTCACCACAGGAACTGGGGAACAGGGGGTCCTACAATGAGCAGTTCTTC
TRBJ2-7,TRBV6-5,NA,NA,CASSYSPRGPYEQYF,TGTGCCAGCAGTTACTCCCCCAGGGGCCCCTACGAGCAGTACTTC
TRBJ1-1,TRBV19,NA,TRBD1,CASSITGQGAPEAFF,TGTGCCAGTAGTATTACGGGACAGGGGGCGCCTGAAGCTTTCTTT
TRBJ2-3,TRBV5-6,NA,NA,CASSLDASTDTQYF,TGTGCCAGCAGCTTGGATGCTAGCACAGATACGCAGTATTTT
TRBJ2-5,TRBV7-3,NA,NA,CASSLTSQPWTQYF,TGTGCCAGCAGCTTAACGTCTCAGCCCTGGACCCAGTACTTC
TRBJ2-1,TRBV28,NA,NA,CASSLEGMGNEQFF,TGTGCCAGCTCCCTGGAAGGGATGGGGAATGAGCAGTTCTTC
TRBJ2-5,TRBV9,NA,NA,CASSVEQGARETQYF,TGTGCCAGCAGCGTAGAACAGGGAGCCAGGGAGACCCAGTACTTC
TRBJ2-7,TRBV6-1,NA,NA,CASSGGTGRTGEQYF,TGTGCCAGCAGTGGGGGGACGGGACGGACTGGCGAGCAGTACTTC
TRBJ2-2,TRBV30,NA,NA,CAWSPLTATGELFF,TGTGCCTGGAGTCCATTAACGGCCACCGGGGAGCTGTTTTTT
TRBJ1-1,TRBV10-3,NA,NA,CAISESGEAFF,TGTGCCATCAGTGAGTCGGGTGAAGCTTTCTTT
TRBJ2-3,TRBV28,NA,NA,CASSYPRVGTDTQYF,TGTGCCAGCAGTTATCCTAGGGTGGGGACAGATACGCAGTATTTT
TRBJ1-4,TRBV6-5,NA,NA,CASSYSRGEKLFF,TGTGCCAGCAGTTACTCGAGGGGGGAAAAACTGTTTTTT
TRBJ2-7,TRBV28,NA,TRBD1,CASKIGGQGNEQYF,TGTGCCAGCAAAATCGGGGGACAGGGGAACGAGCAGTACTTC
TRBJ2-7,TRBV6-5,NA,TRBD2,CASSQGGYEQYF,TGTGCCAGCAGTCAGGGAGGGTACGAGCAGTACTTC
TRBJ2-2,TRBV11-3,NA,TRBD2,CASSLSGSLTGELFF,TGTGCCAGCAGCCTTAGCGGGAGTCTCACCGGGGAGCTGTTTTTT
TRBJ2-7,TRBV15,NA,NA,CATSRVGDSYEQYF,TGTGCCACCAGCCGGGTAGGGGACTCCTACGAGCAGTACTTC
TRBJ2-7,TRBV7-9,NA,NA,CASSPDAYEQYF,TGTGCCAGCAGCCCGGACGCCTACGAGCAGTACTTC
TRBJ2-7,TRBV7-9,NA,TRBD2,CASSPRLAGRDEQYF,TGTGCCAGCAGCCCCCGACTAGCGGGAAGGGACGAGCAGTACTTC